This T cell receptor (beta chain) was profiled in a study of chronic HIV infection and antiretroviral therapy. This clonotype appeared a few times. V shed 7 bases and J shed 3 bases, with 7 bases lying between them. This CDR3 spans 11 amino acids. Germline assignment: CDR1 MDHEN and CDR2 SYDVKM. In TCRdb, the 5' RACE reads were re-called with MiXCR into one record per CDR3 protein. The repertoire has some 37,000 distinct CDR3 sequences, 8.2% of them found once; the top ten carry over 2.5%. The chain carries TRBV28 and TRBJ2-7; TRBD2 might be the D (6 bases). The sequence came from an adult who had HIV and had not received antiretroviral therapy, or was an uninfected healthy control (not recorded which). The sample was peripheral blood. The DNA for the CDR3 is TGTGCCAGCACCGGGGGCTACGAGCAGTACTTC. Amino acids: CASTGGYEQYF. The entire variable domain, with the rest obtained from reference TRBV28 and TRBJ2-7, is as follows: DVKVTQSSRYLVKRTGEKVFLECVQDMDHENMFWYRQDPGLGLRLIYFSYDVKMKEKGDIPEGYSVSREKKERFSLILESASTNQTSMYLCASTGGYEQYFGPGTRLTVT.